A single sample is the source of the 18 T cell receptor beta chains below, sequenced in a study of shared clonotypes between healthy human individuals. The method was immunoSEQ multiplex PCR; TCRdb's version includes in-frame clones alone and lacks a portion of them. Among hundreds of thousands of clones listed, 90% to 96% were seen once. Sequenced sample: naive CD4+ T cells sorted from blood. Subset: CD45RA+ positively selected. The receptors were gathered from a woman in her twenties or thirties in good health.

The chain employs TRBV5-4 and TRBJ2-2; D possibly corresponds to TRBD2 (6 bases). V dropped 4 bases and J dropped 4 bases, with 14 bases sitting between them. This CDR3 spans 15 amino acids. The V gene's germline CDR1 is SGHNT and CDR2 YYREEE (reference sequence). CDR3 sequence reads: CASSPDGGSTGELFF. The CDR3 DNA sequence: TGTGCCAGCAGCCCGGACGGGGGATCCACCGGGGAGCTGTTTTTT. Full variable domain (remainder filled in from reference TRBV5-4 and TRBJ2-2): ETGVTQSPTHLIKTRGQQVTLRCSSQSGHNTVSWYQQALGQGPQFIFQYYREEENGRGNFPPRFSGLQFPNYSSELNVNALELDDSALYLCASSPDGGSTGELFFGEGSRLTVL.

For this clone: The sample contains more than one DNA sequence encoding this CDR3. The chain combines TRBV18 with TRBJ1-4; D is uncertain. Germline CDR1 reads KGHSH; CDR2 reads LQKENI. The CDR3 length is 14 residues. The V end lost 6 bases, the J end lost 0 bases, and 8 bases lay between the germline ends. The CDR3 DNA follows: TGTGCCAGCTCCCCCGGTGCAACTAATGAAAAACTGTTTTTT. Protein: CASSPGATNEKLFF.

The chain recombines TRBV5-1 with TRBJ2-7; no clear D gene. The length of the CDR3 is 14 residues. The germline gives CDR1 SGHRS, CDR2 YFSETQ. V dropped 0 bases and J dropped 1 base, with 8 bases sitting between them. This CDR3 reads CASSLGSESYEQYF. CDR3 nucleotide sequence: TGCGCCAGCAGCTTGGGTTCGGAGTCCTACGAGCAGTACTTC.

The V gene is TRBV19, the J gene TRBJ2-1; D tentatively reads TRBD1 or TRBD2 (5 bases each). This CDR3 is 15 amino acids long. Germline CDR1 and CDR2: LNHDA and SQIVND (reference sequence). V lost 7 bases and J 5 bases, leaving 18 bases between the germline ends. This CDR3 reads CASTPKRGVNNEQFF. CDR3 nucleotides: TGTGCCAGTACCCCCAAACGGGGCGTTAACAATGAGCAGTTCTTC.

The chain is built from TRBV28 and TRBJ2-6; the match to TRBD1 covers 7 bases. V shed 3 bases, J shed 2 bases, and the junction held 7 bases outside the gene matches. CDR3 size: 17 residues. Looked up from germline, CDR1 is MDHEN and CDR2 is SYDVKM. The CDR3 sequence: CASSFSSQGAGANVLTF. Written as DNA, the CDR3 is TGTGCCAGCAGTTTTTCCAGTCAGGGGGCTGGGGCCAACGTCCTGACTTTC. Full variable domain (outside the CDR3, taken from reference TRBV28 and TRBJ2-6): DVKVTQSSRYLVKRTGEKVFLECVQDMDHENMFWYRQDPGLGLRLIYFSYDVKMKEKGDIPEGYSVSREKKERFSLILESASTNQTSMYLCASSFSSQGAGANVLTFGAGSRLTVL.

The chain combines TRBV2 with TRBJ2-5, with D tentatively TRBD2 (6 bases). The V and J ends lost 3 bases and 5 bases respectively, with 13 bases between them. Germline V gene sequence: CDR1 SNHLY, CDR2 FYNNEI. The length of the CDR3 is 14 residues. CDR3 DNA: TGTGCCAGCAGTGACCAGGGAGGCGGCGAGACCCAGTACTTC. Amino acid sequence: CASSDQGGGETQYF. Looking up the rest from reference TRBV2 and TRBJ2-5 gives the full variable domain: EPEVTQTPSHQVTQMGQEVILRCVPISNHLYFYWYRQILGQKVEFLVSFYNNEISEKSEIFDDQFSVERPDGSNFTLKIRSTKLEDSAMYFCASSDQGGGETQYFGPGTRLLVL.

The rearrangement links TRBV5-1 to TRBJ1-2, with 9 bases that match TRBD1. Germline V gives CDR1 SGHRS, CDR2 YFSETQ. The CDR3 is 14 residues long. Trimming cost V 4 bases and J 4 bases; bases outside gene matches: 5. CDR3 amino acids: CASSTDRGSYGYTF. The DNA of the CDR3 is TGCGCCAGCAGCACGGACAGGGGCAGCTATGGCTACACCTTC.

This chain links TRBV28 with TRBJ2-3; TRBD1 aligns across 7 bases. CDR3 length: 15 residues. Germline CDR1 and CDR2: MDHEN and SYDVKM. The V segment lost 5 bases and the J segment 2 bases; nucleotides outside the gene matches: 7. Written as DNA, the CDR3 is TGTGCCAGCAGTCGGGACAGCCCTGCCACAGATACGCAGTATTTT. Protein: CASSRDSPATDTQYF.

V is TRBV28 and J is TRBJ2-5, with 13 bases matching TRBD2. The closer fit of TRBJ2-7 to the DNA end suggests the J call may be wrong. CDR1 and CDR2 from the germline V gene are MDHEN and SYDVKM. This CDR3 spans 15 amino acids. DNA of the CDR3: TGTGCCAGCAGTTTCGGACTAGCGGGAGACTACGAGCAGTACTTC. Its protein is CASSFGLAGDYEQYF.

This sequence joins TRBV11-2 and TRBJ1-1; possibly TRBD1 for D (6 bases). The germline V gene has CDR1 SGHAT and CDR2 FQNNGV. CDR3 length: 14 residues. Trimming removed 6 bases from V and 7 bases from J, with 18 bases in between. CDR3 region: CASRLLTGLGEAFF. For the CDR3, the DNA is TGTGCCAGCAGACTCTTGACAGGACTAGGTGAAGCTTTCTTT. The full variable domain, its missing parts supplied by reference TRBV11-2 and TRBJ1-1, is EAGVAQSPRYKIIEKRQSVAFWCNPISGHATLYWYQQILGQGPKLLIQFQNNGVVDDSQLPKDRFSAERLKGVDSTLKIQPAKLEDSAVYLCASRLLTGLGEAFFGQGTRLTVV.

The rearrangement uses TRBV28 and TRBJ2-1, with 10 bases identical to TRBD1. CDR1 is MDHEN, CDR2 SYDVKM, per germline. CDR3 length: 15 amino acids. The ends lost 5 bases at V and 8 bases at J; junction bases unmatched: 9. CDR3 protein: CASSAPGTGEHEQFF. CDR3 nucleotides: TGTGCCAGCAGTGCACCCGGGACAGGGGAGCATGAGCAGTTCTTC.

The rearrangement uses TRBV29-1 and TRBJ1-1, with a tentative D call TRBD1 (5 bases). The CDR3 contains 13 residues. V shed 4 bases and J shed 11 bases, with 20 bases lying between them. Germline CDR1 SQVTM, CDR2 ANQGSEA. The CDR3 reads CSVVIGPGEWAFF. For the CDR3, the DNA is TGCAGCGTTGTCATAGGACCGGGGGAATGGGCTTTCTTT.

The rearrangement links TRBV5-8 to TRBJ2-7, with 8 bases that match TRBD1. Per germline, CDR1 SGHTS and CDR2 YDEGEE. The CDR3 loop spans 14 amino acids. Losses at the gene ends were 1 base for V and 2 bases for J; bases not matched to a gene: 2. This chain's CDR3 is CASSLMGQAYEQYF. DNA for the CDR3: TGTGCCAGCAGCTTGATGGGACAGGCCTACGAGCAGTACTTC.

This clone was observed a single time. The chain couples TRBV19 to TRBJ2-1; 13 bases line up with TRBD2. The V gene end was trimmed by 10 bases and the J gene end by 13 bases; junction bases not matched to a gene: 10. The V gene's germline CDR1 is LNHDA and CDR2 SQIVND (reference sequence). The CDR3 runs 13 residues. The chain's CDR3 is CAISPGTSGNQFF. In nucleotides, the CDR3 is TGTGCCATATCCCCCGGGACTAGCGGGAACCAGTTCTTC.

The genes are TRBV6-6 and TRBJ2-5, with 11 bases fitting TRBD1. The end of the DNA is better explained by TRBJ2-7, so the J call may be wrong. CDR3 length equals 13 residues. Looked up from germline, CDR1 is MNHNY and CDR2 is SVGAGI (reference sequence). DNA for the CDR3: TGTGCCAGCAACCGGGACAGGGGGTACGAGCAGTACTTC. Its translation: CASNRDRGYEQYF.

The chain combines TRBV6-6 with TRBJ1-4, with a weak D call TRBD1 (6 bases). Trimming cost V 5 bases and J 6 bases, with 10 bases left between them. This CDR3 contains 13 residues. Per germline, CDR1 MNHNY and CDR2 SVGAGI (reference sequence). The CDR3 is CASSRTVYEKLFF. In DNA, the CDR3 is TGTGCCAGCAGTAGGACAGTCTATGAAAAACTGTTTTTT.

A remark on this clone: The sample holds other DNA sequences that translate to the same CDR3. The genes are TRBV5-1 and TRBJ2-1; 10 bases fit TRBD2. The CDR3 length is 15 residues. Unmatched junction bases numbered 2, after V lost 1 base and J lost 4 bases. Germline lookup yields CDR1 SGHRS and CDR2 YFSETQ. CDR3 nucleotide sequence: TGCGCCAGCAGCTTGACTAGCGGGACGTACAATGAGCAGTTCTTC. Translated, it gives CASSLTSGTYNEQFF.

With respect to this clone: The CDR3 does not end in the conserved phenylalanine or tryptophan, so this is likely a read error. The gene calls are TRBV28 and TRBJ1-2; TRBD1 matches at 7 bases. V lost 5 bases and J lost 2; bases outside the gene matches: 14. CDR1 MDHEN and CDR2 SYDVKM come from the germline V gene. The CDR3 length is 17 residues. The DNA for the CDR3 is TGTGCCAGCAGTAGAGTAGACAGGGCAAACTACAACTATGGCTACACCCTC. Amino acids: CASSRVDRANYNYGYTL.